This T cell receptor beta chain is from a study of T-cell reconstitution after alpha-beta-depleted transplantation in children. The CDR3 loop spans 11 amino acids. In germline, CDR1 is SQVTM, CDR2 ANQGSEA. With 3 bases removed from V and 3 bases from J, the gap between germline ends came to 6 bases. This clonotype was seen at least ten times. Construction of the TCRbeta library involved unique molecular identifiers. TCRdb re-analysed the PCR reads in MiXCR, keeping a single row per CDR3 protein. This table holds some 240,000 distinct CDR3 sequences, 12% found once. This sample comprised PBMCs from the stem cell graft donor, obtained from the stem cell graft. The chain uses TRBV29-1 and TRBJ2-7, with no clear D. This receptor was identified in a human donor who donated a stem cell graft to a child with acute lymphoblastic leukemia. The CDR3 DNA is TGCAGCGTTGACCTGGGCTACGAGCAGTACTTC. Its translation: CSVDLGYEQYF.